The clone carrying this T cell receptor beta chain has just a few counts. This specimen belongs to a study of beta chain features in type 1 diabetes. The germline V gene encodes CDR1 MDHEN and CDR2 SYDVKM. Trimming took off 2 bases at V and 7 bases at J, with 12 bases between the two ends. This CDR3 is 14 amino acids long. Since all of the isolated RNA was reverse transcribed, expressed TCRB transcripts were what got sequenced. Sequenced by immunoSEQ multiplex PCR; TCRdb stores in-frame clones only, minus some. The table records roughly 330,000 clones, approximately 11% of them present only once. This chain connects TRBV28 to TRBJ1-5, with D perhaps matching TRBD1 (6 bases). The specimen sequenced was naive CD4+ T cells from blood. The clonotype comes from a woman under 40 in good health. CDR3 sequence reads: CASSLNRVVQPQHF. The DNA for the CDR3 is TGTGCCAGCAGTTTAAACAGGGTGGTACAGCCCCAGCATTTT.